This T cell receptor beta chain was profiled in a study of PD-1 blockade in classical Hodgkin lymphoma. Documented time point: newly diagnosed, previously untreated cHL patient sample. Comparison PBMCs came from previously untreated, newly diagnosed classical Hodgkin lymphoma patients. The CDR3 has 18 amino acids. The germline CDR1 and CDR2 sequences are MGHDK and SYGVNS. V shed 4 bases and J shed 6 bases, with 26 bases lying between them. Details on this clone: Its specificity is not known.

Whole-study results and caveats: Why repertoires differed is undefined; disease activity or prior therapy possibly contributed. Reported findings placed baseline TCR diversity lower in newly diagnosed patients (compared with healthy donors).

The data were produced by immunoSEQ multiplex PCR, yet TCRdb's version contains in-frame clones alone and is incomplete. The sample includes over 60,000 clones, roughly 92% seen only once; the top ten take about 2.6%. Sequenced input: peripheral blood mononuclear cells (PBMCs). This chain links TRBV25-1 with TRBJ2-3; TRBD2 is a possible D gene (6 bases). This TCR was recovered from a human donor with classical Hodgkin lymphoma. The CDR3 is CASSVSLGGGPQGDTQYF. DNA of the CDR3: TGTGCCAGCAGTGTTTCTTTGGGGGGAGGTCCGCAGGGTGATACGCAGTATTTT.